Below are 27 T cell receptor beta chains sequenced from a single sample in a study of cytomegalovirus exposure and HLA in healthy donors. Vbeta (60) and Jbeta (13) primers were used in the PCR. Data came from immunoSEQ multiplex PCR; TCRdb stores just in-frame clones and leaves some out. This repertoire includes around 58,000 clones. Material for sequencing was PBMCs. These receptors were collected from a man between 50 and 59 years old in good health and CMV-seropositive.

The chain couples TRBV2 to TRBJ1-1, with a tentative D call TRBD1 (5 bases). Germline CDR1 SNHLY, CDR2 FYNNEI. Trimming stripped 6 bases from V and 3 bases from J, with 11 bases between. The CDR3 totals 13 residues. The CDR3 DNA reads as TGTGCCAGCAGCCCCCGGGGGGACACTGAAGCTTTCTTT. It yields the protein CASSPRGDTEAFF.

V usage is TRBV30 and J usage is TRBJ1-6; 9 nucleotides agree with TRBD1. After removal of 3 bases from V and 9 bases from J, the junction contained 12 bases not matched to a gene. CDR3 size: 16 residues. CDR1 is GTSNPN, CDR2 SVGIG, per germline (reference sequence). The CDR3 loop is CAWSPDWTGAASPLHF. CDR3 DNA: TGTGCCTGGAGCCCAGATTGGACAGGGGCGGCTTCACCCCTCCACTTT.

This chain connects TRBV4-2 to TRBJ1-4; 7 nucleotides align to TRBD1. CDR1 is LGHNA, CDR2 YNFKEQ, per germline. The CDR3 consists of 18 residues. Germline trimming cut 0 bases from V and 0 bases from J; bases unmatched to any gene: 7. The chain's CDR3 is CASSQEGRGGATNEKLFF. CDR3 nucleotide sequence: TGTGCCAGCAGCCAAGAGGGACGAGGGGGCGCAACTAATGAAAAACTGTTTTTT.

V and J are TRBV11-2 and TRBJ2-2; D gene unclear. This CDR3 region has 14 residues. Trimming removed 6 bases from V and 2 bases from J, with 10 bases in between. From germline, CDR1 is SGHAT and CDR2 FQNNGV. CDR3 bases: TGTGCCAGCAGTTTGGGCCCCAACACCGGGGAGCTGTTTTTT. This translates into CASSLGPNTGELFF.

The V gene is TRBV18, the J gene TRBJ2-6; D not resolved. The germline CDR1 and CDR2 sequences are KGHSH and LQKENI. The V and J ends lost 1 base and 0 bases respectively, with 4 bases between them. The CDR3 extends over 15 amino acids. The DNA for the CDR3 is TGTGCCAGCTCACCACTCCTCTCTGGGGCCAACGTCCTGACTTTC. It translates to CASSPLLSGANVLTF.

Concerning this clone: An end of the junction differs from the germline gene, which may be a read error. V and J are TRBV7-7 and TRBJ2-7; a possible D gene is TRBD2 (5 bases). Germline loops: CDR1 SSHAT, CDR2 FNYEAQ (reference sequence). CDR3 length: 13 residues. The CDR3 nucleotides read TGTGCTAGCAGCTTAGCGAACGGGAACGAGCAGTACTTC. Translating gives CASSLANGNEQYF.

The rearrangement uses TRBV6-5 and TRBJ2-3; a weak D match, TRBD1 (5 bases). The germline V and J ends were trimmed by 6 bases and 8 bases, with 15 bases remaining between them. The CDR3 consists of 13 residues. Germline CDR1 MNHEY, CDR2 SVGAGI. CDR3 sequence: CASSMGHQGTQYF. CDR3 DNA: TGTGCCAGCAGCATGGGCCATCAGGGTACGCAGTATTTT.

The chain recombines TRBV5-1 with TRBJ2-7; TRBD2 is a possible D gene (5 bases). CDR3 length: 11 amino acids. Germline V gives CDR1 SGHRS, CDR2 YFSETQ. The V gene lost 5 bases and the J gene lost 3 bases, with 6 bases spanning the gap. CDR3 protein: CASRGSYEQYF. The CDR3 coding sequence is TGCGCCAGCAGGGGGAGCTACGAGCAGTACTTC.

This chain links TRBV4-2 with TRBJ1-3; D gene unclear. The CDR3 extends over 15 amino acids. V was trimmed by 0 bases and J by 0 bases, leaving 6 bases between them. The germline CDR1 and CDR2 sequences are LGHNA and YNFKEQ. Here the CDR3 reads CASSQDPVSGNTIYF. DNA for the CDR3: TGTGCCAGCAGCCAAGATCCAGTCTCTGGAAACACCATATATTTT.

As concerns this clone: One junction end does not reproduce the germline sequence, and a read error may be involved. The gene calls are TRBV18 and TRBJ1-1; TRBD1 agrees at 8 bases. This CDR3 region has 13 residues. Germline V gene data show CDR1 as KGHSH and CDR2 as LQKENI. CDR3 coding DNA: TGTGCCAGCCTGGACAGGGTTGACACTGAAGATTTCTTT. This sequence encodes CASLDRVDTEDFF.

The J gene is TRBJ2-7, the V gene TRBV7-2; 7 bases are a match to TRBD2. Unmatched junction bases numbered 6, after V lost 1 base and J lost 3 bases. CDR1 and CDR2 from the germline V gene are SGHTA and FQGNSA. The CDR3 totals 15 residues. The DNA for the CDR3 is TGTGCCAGCAGCTTAGAGAGGGAGGGCCACTACGAGCAGTACTTC. This sequence encodes CASSLEREGHYEQYF.

V gene TRBV30 combines with J gene TRBJ2-3; D is uncertain. CDR3 length: 12 residues. The germline V gene has CDR1 GTSNPN and CDR2 SVGIG (reference sequence). The V and J ends lost 5 bases and 5 bases respectively, with 11 bases between them. The CDR3 nucleotides read TGTGCCTGGGCGCTGGTCGGAGATACGCAGTATTTT. Its translation is CAWALVGDTQYF. The full variable domain, rest sourced from reference TRBV30 and TRBJ2-3, is SQTIHQWPATLVQPVGSPLSLECTVEGTSNPNLYWYRQAAGRGLQLLFYSVGIGQISSEVPQNLSASRPQDRQFILSSKKLLLSDSGFYLCAWALVGDTQYFGPGTRLTVL.

V is TRBV11-3 and J is TRBJ2-3, with TRBD2 as a possible D gene (7 bases). CDR1 SGHNT and CDR2 YENEEA come from the germline V gene. The length of the CDR3 is 15 residues. Trimming pared 2 bases from V and 5 bases from J, leaving 14 bases between. The CDR3 nucleotides are TGTGCCAGCAGCTTAATACAGGGAGGGAGAGATACGCAGTATTTT. This sequence encodes CASSLIQGGRDTQYF. The whole variable domain, filled in from reference TRBV11-3 and TRBJ2-3, reads EAGVVQSPRYKIIEKKQPVAFWCNPISGHNTLYWYLQNLGQGPELLIRYENEEAVDDSQLPKDRFSAERLKGVDSTLKIQPAELGDSAVYLCASSLIQGGRDTQYFGPGTRLTVL.

This rearrangement joins TRBV19 to TRBJ2-7, with 8 bases identical to TRBD2. Trimming cost V 6 bases and J 3 bases; bases outside gene matches: 4. This CDR3 spans 13 amino acids. CDR1 LNHDA and CDR2 SQIVND come from the germline V gene (reference sequence). The CDR3 coding sequence is TGTGCCAGTAGCCTTAGCGGGAACTACGAGCAGTACTTC. It specifies CASSLSGNYEQYF.

The rearrangement joins TRBV6-5 to TRBJ1-6; D might be TRBD1 (6 bases). The CDR3 consists of 14 residues. Trimming removed 4 bases at V and 10 bases at J, with 14 bases between. Germline V CDR1 and CDR2: MNHEY, SVGAGI. CDR3 DNA: TGTGCCAGCAGTTCGCCGGGACAACAGTCACCCCTCCACTTT. It specifies CASSSPGQQSPLHF.

J is TRBJ2-3 and V is TRBV29-1; no firm D call. Trimming cost V 3 bases and J 2 bases, with 9 bases left between them. The CDR3 has 13 amino acids. Germline values: CDR1 SQVTM, CDR2 ANQGSEA. CDR3 amino acids: CSVEWASTDTQYF. CDR3 in DNA: TGCAGCGTTGAGTGGGCCTCCACAGATACGCAGTATTTT.

This chain uses TRBV5-1 with TRBJ2-7, with 9 positions matching TRBD1. The CDR3 contains 15 residues. V lost 0 bases, J lost 6 bases, and 7 bases stayed unmatched. CDR1 and CDR2 (germline): SGHRS, YFSETQ. CDR3 DNA: TGCGCCAGCAGCTTGGCTTGGGGACAGGGACCCGAGCAGTACTTC. Protein sequence: CASSLAWGQGPEQYF.

J is TRBJ2-7 and V is TRBV27; 7 positions match TRBD2. The CDR3 has 11 amino acids. Germline-derived CDR1 and CDR2 are MNHEY and SMNVEV (reference sequence). V lost 5 bases and J lost 13; bases outside the gene matches: 8. CDR3 protein: CASSQWTRVYF. In nucleotides, the CDR3 is TGTGCCAGCAGTCAATGGACTAGGGTTTACTTC.

CDR3 DNA sequence: TGCGCCAGCAGCCCCGCAGGGGTCTCTGGAAACACCATATATTTT. It encodes CASSPAGVSGNTIYF. This rearrangement joins TRBV5-1 to TRBJ1-3; a weak D match, TRBD1 (6 bases). Germline V CDR1 and CDR2: SGHRS, YFSETQ. V lost 4 bases and J 0 bases, leaving 11 bases between the germline ends. The CDR3 length is 15 residues. Full variable domain (missing parts from reference TRBV5-1 and TRBJ1-3): KAGVTQTPRYLIKTRGQQVTLSCSPISGHRSVSWYQQTPGQGLQFLFEYFSETQRNKGNFPGRFSGRQFSNSRSEMNVSTLELGDSALYLCASSPAGVSGNTIYFGEGSWLTVV.

The DNA of the CDR3 is TGTGCCAGCAGCTTAACTAGCGGGAGGATGCACGAGCAGTACTTC. It translates to CASSLTSGRMHEQYF. The V call is TRBV7-2, the J call TRBJ2-7, with 12 bases lining up with TRBD2. The CDR3 consists of 15 residues. The J segment lost 5 bases and the V segment lost 2 bases, leaving 4 bases of the junction unmatched. The germline V gene has CDR1 SGHTA and CDR2 FQGNSA.

The gene calls are TRBV5-1 and TRBJ2-3; 13 nucleotides match TRBD2. The CDR3 extends over 18 amino acids. V shed 2 bases, J shed 0 bases, and the junction held 6 bases outside the gene matches. CDR1 and CDR2 (germline): SGHRS, YFSETQ. The DNA of the CDR3 is TGCGCCAGCAGCTTCGGACTAGCGGGAGTAACTAGCACAGATACGCAGTATTTT. This translates into CASSFGLAGVTSTDTQYF.

The chain employs TRBV4-2 and TRBJ1-4; possible D gene TRBD1, 5 bases. V was clipped by 0 bases and J by 9 bases, with 11 bases between them. This CDR3 spans 14 amino acids. The V gene's germline CDR1 is LGHNA and CDR2 YNFKEQ. CDR3 in DNA: TGTGCCAGCAGCCAAGAGGCGGCAGGGCAAAAACTGTTTTTT. Its protein is CASSQEAAGQKLFF.

This chain joins TRBV27 and TRBJ1-2; 10 positions agree with TRBD1. CDR1 and CDR2 from the germline V gene are MNHEY and SMNVEV (reference sequence). This CDR3 has 14 residues. V shed 9 bases and J 8 bases; nucleotides not matched to a gene: 12. CDR3: CASGKTGTGEGYTF. The CDR3, as DNA: TGTGCCAGTGGAAAAACCGGGACAGGGGAAGGCTACACCTTC.

This chain joins TRBV2 and TRBJ2-5, with 10 nucleotides matching TRBD1. The CDR3 length is 13 residues. Germline V lookup: CDR1 SNHLY, CDR2 FYNNEI. The J segment lost 5 bases and the V segment lost 6 bases, leaving 3 bases of the junction unmatched. The CDR3 sequence: CASRGQGRETQYF. CDR3 nucleotides: TGTGCCAGCAGGGGACAGGGGAGGGAGACCCAGTACTTC.

A note on this clone: The same CDR3 can be traced to other DNA sequences in this sample. The V call is TRBV9, the J call TRBJ2-7, with 8 bases aligning to TRBD2. CDR1 SGDLS and CDR2 YYNGEE come from the germline V gene. The CDR3 is made up of 15 amino acids. Trimming removed 2 bases from V and 3 bases from J; junction bases left unmatched: 7. CDR3 nucleotide sequence: TGTGCCAGCAGCGTGGGGAGCGGGGGCTACTACGAGCAGTACTTC. Translating it yields CASSVGSGGYYEQYF.

The chain recombines TRBV29-1 with TRBJ1-2; D may be TRBD1 (6 bases). The CDR3 sequence is 11 residues long. Germline values: CDR1 SQVTM, CDR2 ANQGSEA. Trimming took 4 bases from V and 6 from J, leaving 9 bases between them. The CDR3 sequence: CSVGAGDGYTF. In DNA, the CDR3 is TGCAGCGTTGGGGCAGGGGATGGCTACACCTTC.

This CDR3 reads CASSLRGGGDTQYF. The CDR3 DNA sequence: TGTGCCAGCAGTTTGCGGGGTGGGGGAGATACGCAGTATTTT. This sequence joins TRBV27 and TRBJ2-3; a possible D gene is TRBD2 (6 bases). Deletions cut 3 bases from V and 5 bases from J, with 12 bases between. CDR3 size: 14 residues. Germline V gene data show CDR1 as MNHEY and CDR2 as SMNVEV (reference sequence).